This passage covers 3 T cell receptor beta chains from one sample sequenced in a study of Japanese encephalitis immunity and Zika vaccine responses. CFSE-labeled PBMCs were cultured 5 to 6 days with peptide pools, each at 1 ug/mL. Unfixed live CD56-CD19-CD16-CD3+CD4+ CFSE-low cells were sorted as proliferating CD4 T cells. TCRdb ran MiXCR on the 5' RACE reads and lists one entry per CDR3 protein. Altogether over 200 distinct CDR3 sequences are present, 5.9% being singletons, with the ten largest covering about 40%. Source: antigen-activated CD4+ T cells from blood, cultured, taken during a Zika inactivated vaccine study. These receptor sequences come from an adult woman who received an inactivated Zika virus vaccine.

This clonotype ranks as large (0.1 to 1%). This chain joins TRBV7-9 and TRBJ1-1; D may be TRBD1 (6 bases). Germline CDR1 and CDR2: SEHNR and FQNEAQ (reference sequence). The CDR3 runs 14 residues. Trimming stripped 5 bases from V and 4 bases from J, with 14 bases between. The CDR3 spells CASSPGAVGTEAFF. The CDR3 nucleotides are TGTGCCAGCAGCCCAGGGGCTGTAGGCACTGAAGCTTTCTTT.

This clonotype ranks as hyperexpanded (1% or more). The genes are TRBV7-6 and TRBJ2-7; maybe TRBD1 (5 bases). V lost 1 base and J lost 6, with 7 bases in between. In germline, CDR1 is SGHVS, CDR2 FNYEAQ. The CDR3 length is 12 residues. CDR3 in amino acids: CASSLVQGEQYF. The DNA for the CDR3 is TGTGCCAGCAGCTTAGTTCAGGGCGAGCAGTACTTC.

This clonotype was seen only a few times. One base away lies a much larger clone, so this may be a sequencing read error. The rearrangement uses TRBV4-3 and TRBJ1-2; D remains unclear. Deletions cut 2 bases from V and 9 bases from J, with 13 bases between. Germline loops: CDR1 LGHNA, CDR2 YSLEER. This CDR3 spans 13 amino acids. The CDR3 region has the DNA TGCGCCAGCAGCCAACCACAAGGGTATTGCTACACCTTC. This codes for CASSQPQGYCYTF.